These T cell receptor beta chains were read from a single sample in a study of blood T cell repertoires in COVID-19. Measured with immunoSEQ multiplex PCR; TCRdb has only the in-frame clones, and not every one. This table holds about 190,000 clones, around 83% found once. What was sequenced was peripheral blood. These TCRs come from a woman younger than 45 with active or convalescent COVID-19. Both conserved end residues are part of each CDR3. The D gene is left open where the match is weak. A row's size may be missing; if present it is once, few, many or a size class.

V: TRBV5-4; size: NA; length: 17; J: TRBJ2-1; D: TRBD2; CDR3: CASTLMKLAGGVNEQFF; DNA: TGTGCCAGCACCCTCATGAAGCTAGCGGGAGGGGTCAATGAGCAGTTCTTC
V: TRBV4-1; size: NA; length: 14; J: TRBJ1-1; D: NA; CDR3: CASSQDHGNTEAFF; DNA: TGCGCCAGCAGCCAAGATCACGGGAACACTGAAGCTTTCTTT
V: TRBV4-1; size: NA; length: 15; J: TRBJ1-2; D: TRBD1; CDR3: CASSQDPTGVGGYTF; DNA: TGCGCCAGCAGCCAAGATCCCACAGGGGTTGGAGGCTACACCTTC
V: TRBV18; size: NA; length: 14; J: TRBJ1-1; D: NA; CDR3: CASSPGGTNTEAFF; DNA: TGTGCCAGCTCACCGGGGGGAACCAACACTGAAGCTTTCTTT
V: TRBV6-1; size: NA; length: 15; J: TRBJ2-7; D: NA; CDR3: CASSEASGNVGEQYF; DNA: TGTGCCAGCAGTGAAGCGTCAGGGAACGTCGGCGAGCAGTACTTC
V: TRBV2; size: NA; length: 15; J: TRBJ1-5; D: TRBD1; CDR3: CASSLTGIYGQPQHF; DNA: TGTGCCAGCAGTTTGACAGGGATTTACGGTCAGCCCCAGCATTTT
V: TRBV2; size: few; length: 15; J: TRBJ1-1; D: NA; CDR3: CASSVFRGGNTEAFF; DNA: TGTGCCAGCAGTGTTTTCAGGGGTGGCAACACTGAAGCTTTCTTT
V: TRBV18; size: NA; length: 15; J: TRBJ1-5; D: TRBD1; CDR3: CASSPETGGMEPQHF; DNA: TGTGCCAGCTCACCAGAGACAGGGGGTATGGAGCCCCAGCATTTT
V: TRBV28; size: NA; length: 11; J: TRBJ2-7; D: NA; CDR3: CASSPANEQYF; DNA: TGTGCCAGCAGTCCCGCTAACGAGCAGTACTTC
V: TRBV5-4; size: NA; length: 16; J: TRBJ2-3; D: TRBD2; CDR3: CASSVGLAGASDTQYF; DNA: TGTGCCAGCAGCGTGGGACTAGCGGGAGCATCAGATACGCAGTATTTT
V: TRBV6-5; size: NA; length: 15; J: TRBJ2-7; D: TRBD1; CDR3: CASSSGTGIYYEQYF; DNA: TGTGCCAGCAGTTCCGGGACAGGGATTTATTACGAGCAGTACTTC
V: TRBV7-9; size: NA; length: 15; J: TRBJ2-1; D: NA; CDR3: CASSGTTGFYNEQFF; DNA: TGTGCCAGCAGCGGCACCACAGGCTTCTACAATGAGCAGTTCTTC
V: TRBV7-9; size: NA; length: 14; J: TRBJ1-3; D: NA; CDR3: CASSLPGFGNTIYF; DNA: TGTGCCAGCAGCTTACCAGGTTTTGGAAACACCATATATTTT
V: TRBV5-6; size: NA; length: 14; J: TRBJ1-1; D: NA; CDR3: CASSFIRGVQRAFF; DNA: TGTGCCAGCAGCTTCATCAGGGGCGTCCAGCGGGCTTTCTTT
V: TRBV7-9; size: NA; length: 16; J: TRBJ1-2; D: NA; CDR3: CASSPPEGERNYGYTF; DNA: TGTGCCAGCAGCCCACCTGAGGGGGAGCGGAACTATGGCTACACCTTC
V: TRBV16; size: once; length: 15; J: TRBJ2-7; D: NA; CDR3: CASSQSSEPQYEQYF; DNA: TGTGCCAGCAGCCAATCCAGCGAGCCACAATACGAGCAGTACTTC
V: TRBV11-2; size: NA; length: 15; J: TRBJ1-1; D: NA; CDR3: CASSTIRGKNTEAFF; DNA: TGTGCCAGCAGCACTATCAGAGGGAAGAACACTGAAGCTTTCTTT
V: TRBV27; size: NA; length: 15; J: TRBJ2-7; D: NA; CDR3: CASSFRDNSAYEQYF; DNA: TGTGCCAGCAGTTTCCGGGACAATTCTGCCTACGAGCAGTACTTC
V: TRBV2; size: NA; length: 16; J: TRBJ2-7; D: TRBD2; CDR3: CASSEGRGVNPYEQYF; DNA: TGTGCCAGCAGTGAAGGACGGGGGGTGAACCCCTACGAGCAGTACTTC
V: TRBV5-1; size: NA; length: 14; J: TRBJ2-7; D: NA; CDR3: CASSLNGQGTIQYF; DNA: TGCGCCAGCAGCTTAAATGGGCAGGGGACGATTCAGTACTTC
V: TRBV27; size: NA; length: 11; J: TRBJ2-5; D: NA; CDR3: CASTLPETQYF; DNA: TGTGCCAGCACCCTTCCAGAGACCCAGTACTTC
V: TRBV7-6; size: NA; length: 17; J: TRBJ2-5; D: NA; CDR3: CASSRGLGGSPKETQYF; DNA: TGTGCCAGCAGCAGAGGTTTAGGAGGGTCCCCAAAAGAGACCCAGTACTTC
V: TRBV18; size: NA; length: 13; J: TRBJ1-1; D: NA; CDR3: CASSPRGDTEAFF; DNA: TGTGCCAGCTCGCCCCGGGGGGACACTGAAGCTTTCTTT
V: TRBV5-1; size: NA; length: 13; J: TRBJ1-1; D: NA; CDR3: CASRRTQGTEAFF; DNA: TGCGCCAGCAGAAGGACCCAGGGCACTGAAGCTTTCTTT
V: TRBV4-2; size: NA; length: 15; J: TRBJ1-3; D: NA; CDR3: CASSQGRESGNTIYF; DNA: TGTGCCAGCAGCCAGGGCCGAGAATCTGGAAACACCATATATTTT
V: TRBV11-3; size: NA; length: 17; J: TRBJ2-5; D: NA; CDR3: CASSLGGWGTAQETQYF; DNA: TGTGCCAGCAGCCTAGGGGGGTGGGGGACAGCCCAAGAGACCCAGTACTTC
V: TRBV5-4; size: NA; length: 15; J: TRBJ1-2; D: NA; CDR3: CASSSPREAAYGYTF; DNA: TGTGCCAGCAGCTCTCCGAGGGAAGCAGCCTATGGCTACACCTTC
V: TRBV3-1/TRBV3-2; size: NA; length: 14; J: TRBJ1-2; D: NA; CDR3: CASSLTGRSYGYTF; DNA: TGTGCCAGCAGCCTGACAGGTCGATCCTATGGCTACACCTTC
V: TRBV5-6; size: NA; length: 15; J: TRBJ1-6; D: TRBD1; CDR3: CASSLRQGVNSPLHF; DNA: TGTGCCAGCAGCTTGAGACAGGGGGTTAATTCACCCCTCCACTTT
V: TRBV5-5; size: NA; length: 13; J: TRBJ1-2; D: NA; CDR3: CASSLAGGYGYTF; DNA: TGTGCCAGCAGCTTGGCAGGAGGGTATGGCTACACCTTC
V: TRBV6-2/TRBV6-3; size: once; length: 14; J: TRBJ1-6; D: NA; CDR3: CASSYSEAGGPLHF; DNA: TGTGCCAGCAGTTACTCGGAGGCGGGAGGGCCCCTCCACTTT
V: TRBV28; size: few; length: 12; J: TRBJ1-2; D: TRBD1; CDR3: CASSLGQGRYTF; DNA: TGTGCCAGCAGTTTAGGACAGGGGCGCTACACCTTC
V: TRBV7-9; size: NA; length: 17; J: TRBJ1-5; D: TRBD1; CDR3: CASSFSTDRGGNQPQHF; DNA: TGTGCCAGCAGCTTCTCAACCGACAGGGGAGGCAATCAGCCCCAGCATTTT
V: TRBV7-9; size: NA; length: 14; J: TRBJ2-1; D: NA; CDR3: CASSLSASYDEQFF; DNA: TGTGCCAGCAGCTTATCGGCTAGCTACGATGAGCAGTTCTTC
V: TRBV4-1; size: once; length: 13; J: TRBJ1-1; D: NA; CDR3: CASSQVMNTEAFF; DNA: TGCGCCAGCAGCCAAGTTATGAACACGGAAGCTTTCTTT
V: TRBV10-1; size: NA; length: 15; J: TRBJ2-1; D: TRBD2; CDR3: CASSAGTKPSYEQFF; DNA: TGCGCCAGCAGCGCCGGGACTAAGCCGTCCTATGAGCAGTTCTTC
V: TRBV6-1; size: few; length: 20; J: TRBJ2-7; D: TRBD2; CDR3: CASSERGVWLAGAYSYEQYF; DNA: TGTGCCAGCAGTGAACGTGGTGTTTGGCTAGCGGGAGCCTACTCCTACGAGCAGTACTTC
V: TRBV7-2; size: NA; length: 12; J: TRBJ1-2; D: NA; CDR3: CASSLSNYGYTF; DNA: TGTGCCAGCAGCTTATCAAACTATGGCTACACCTTC